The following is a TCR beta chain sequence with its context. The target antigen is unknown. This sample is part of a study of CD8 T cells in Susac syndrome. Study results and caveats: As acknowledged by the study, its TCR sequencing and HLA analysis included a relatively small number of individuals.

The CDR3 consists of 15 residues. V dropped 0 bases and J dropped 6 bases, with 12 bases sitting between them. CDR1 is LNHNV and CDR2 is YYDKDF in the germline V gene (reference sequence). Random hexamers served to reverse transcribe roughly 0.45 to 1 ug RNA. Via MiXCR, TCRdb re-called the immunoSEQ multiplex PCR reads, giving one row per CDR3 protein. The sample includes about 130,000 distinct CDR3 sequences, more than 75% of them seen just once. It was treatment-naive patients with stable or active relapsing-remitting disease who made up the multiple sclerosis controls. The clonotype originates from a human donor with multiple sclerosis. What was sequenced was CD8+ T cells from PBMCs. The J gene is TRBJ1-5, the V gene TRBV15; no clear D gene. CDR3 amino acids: CATSRDMGNGQPQHF. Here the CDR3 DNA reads TGTGCCACCAGCAGAGATATGGGGAATGGTCAGCCCCAGCATTTT.